These T cell receptor beta chains were read from a single sample in a study of cytomegalovirus exposure and HLA in healthy donors. The method was immunoSEQ multiplex PCR; TCRdb's version includes in-frame clones alone and lacks a portion of them. The table lists 210,000 or so clones, roughly 91% of them singletons. Sequences were obtained from PBMCs. All receptors derive from a woman in her late teens or twenties in good health and CMV-seronegative. CDR3s include the opening cysteine and the closing phenylalanine or tryptophan.

v_gene: TRBV9; CDR3aa: CASSAHPRGSYNEQFF
v_gene: TRBV5-1; CDR3aa: CASSLVSKTYEQYF
v_gene: TRBV7-9; CDR3aa: CASSSGGGLHEQYF
v_gene: TRBV6-5; CDR3aa: CASRKTGGTVYTF
v_gene: TRBV4-1; CDR3aa: CASSHPELGVYEQYF
v_gene: TRBV27; CDR3aa: CASSFGGTGELFF
v_gene: TRBV7-8; CDR3aa: CASSSPLGAGAQETQYF
v_gene: TRBV5-1; CDR3aa: CASSLDSTDTQYF
v_gene: TRBV6-1; CDR3aa: CASSEGSGGEKLFF
v_gene: TRBV6-1; CDR3aa: CASSDSGTGSYGYTF
v_gene: TRBV27; CDR3aa: CASSLSKGVLNYGYTF
v_gene: TRBV14; CDR3aa: CASSQARGNGANVLTF
v_gene: TRBV5-1; CDR3aa: CATQQGPIGVSSYEQYF
v_gene: TRBV7-2; CDR3aa: CASSFFGVYNEQFF
v_gene: TRBV7-6; CDR3aa: CASSPKGFAGTNEKLFF
v_gene: TRBV21-1; CDR3aa: CASTVDRGLLSQHF
v_gene: TRBV7-2; CDR3aa: CASSSGGYGYTF
v_gene: TRBV7-2; CDR3aa: CASSPRGAGGAGELFF
v_gene: TRBV9; CDR3aa: CASSRGQGTIQPQHF
v_gene: TRBV7-9; CDR3aa: CASSLLSSYSGNTIYF
v_gene: TRBV6-1; CDR3aa: CASSEAETGEFNEKLFF
v_gene: TRBV10-1; CDR3aa: CASSESSSYGYTF
v_gene: TRBV5-1; CDR3aa: CASSFLPPSGGSETQYF
v_gene: TRBV6-5; CDR3aa: CASSPKRPPTDTQYF
v_gene: TRBV5-6; CDR3aa: CASSLSPRTYNSPLHF
v_gene: TRBV2; CDR3aa: CASRATSGNSGANVLTF
v_gene: TRBV7-2; CDR3aa: CASSSGQGQETQYF
v_gene: TRBV5-1; CDR3aa: CASSLGIAGEPKQFF
v_gene: TRBV9; CDR3aa: CASSVDRGLEEQYF
v_gene: TRBV12-5; CDR3aa: CASGLPTLQPFRDIGYGYTF
v_gene: TRBV6-1; CDR3aa: CASRTRTSGGYEQYF
v_gene: TRBV5-1; CDR3aa: CASSADRGELFF
v_gene: TRBV5-5; CDR3aa: CASSPLAGAGETQYF
v_gene: TRBV6-5; CDR3aa: CASSRDITYEQYF
v_gene: TRBV9; CDR3aa: CASSVTGGGYGYTF
v_gene: TRBV14; CDR3aa: CASSQATGNRNEKLFF
v_gene: TRBV5-1; CDR3aa: CASSIGQGGYVYTF
v_gene: TRBV29-1; CDR3aa: CSVEGDTTSYNEQFF
v_gene: TRBV5-1; CDR3aa: CASSLADRGVGETQYF
v_gene: TRBV15; CDR3aa: CATSRVTGYNEQFF
v_gene: TRBV5-4; CDR3aa: CASSLGGSQNEQFF
v_gene: TRBV7-7; CDR3aa: CASSKLGTGELFF
v_gene: TRBV7-9; CDR3aa: CASSPGLAGGSHEQYF
v_gene: TRBV29-1; CDR3aa: CSADRGNTEAFF